This T cell receptor beta chain was found in a study of radiotherapy plus CTLA-4 blockade in lung cancer listed by TCRdb under 2018. Regarding the complete study: Objective responses were observed in more than 15% of enrolled patients, and disease control was achieved in 30% to 40%.

Library prep was done by the immunoSEQ multiplex PCR assay. TCRdb carries this immuneACCESS record with in-frame sequences only. Its versions omit some clonotypes, under half of them owing to an unresolved V gene in the studies checked, with the rest unexplained. The sample table records about 77,000 clones; 74% of these occur just once. The ten largest clones add up to more than 9% of the sample. Focal radiation therapy combined with CTLA-4 blockade (ipilimumab) was tested in patients with chemo-refractory metastatic non-small-cell lung cancer. From its cysteine to its phenylalanine, the CDR3 spans 16 amino acids. Here the CDR3 DNA is all that survives: 48 bases in frame from base 1. The germline V gene specifies SGHRS as CDR1 and YFSETQ as CDR2. V gives up 4 bases and J gives up 3 bases, and the segment between their germline ends measures 20 bases. Study-wide conclusions, independent of this receptor: After treatment with radiotherapy and ipilimumab, TCR clones that came from tumors expanded in the peripheral blood. Increased serum interferon-beta after radiation, together with early dynamic changes in blood T cell clones, were reported to be the strongest predictors of response.

Concerning this clone: Its antigen has not been determined. No per-base quality is available; no much larger clone lies one base away.

The sequence derives from a human donor with non-small cell lung cancer whose response to radiotherapy plus ipilimumab could not be evaluated. The material was peripheral blood, obtained from a patient treated with radiotherapy plus ipilimumab. The rearranged segments are TRBV5-1 and TRBJ2-7; matching of 5 bases hints at TRBD1 as the D gene. The CDR3 region reads CASSLSTASLNYEQYF. The nucleotides are TGCGCCAGCAGCCTCTCGACAGCCTCCTTAAACTACGAGCAGTACTTC. With all but the CDR3 taken from the reference TRBV5-1 and TRBJ2-7 genes, the full variable domain is: KAGVTQTPRYLIKTRGQQVTLSCSPISGHRSVSWYQQTPGQGLQFLFEYFSETQRNKGNFPGRFSGRQFSNSRSEMNVSTLELGDSALYLCASSLSTASLNYEQYFGPGTRLTVT.